A selection of T cell receptor beta chains follows, all from one sample in a study of response to subunit inactivated influenza vaccine. One entry per CDR3 protein results from TCRdb running MiXCR on the RT-PCR reads. Of roughly 780,000 distinct CDR3 sequences listed, around a sixth were seen once; the top ten hold roughly a tenth. Here the sequenced sample was PBMCs from blood, taken 4 to 6 days after vaccination. The source of these receptors is a man aged 50 to 59 who received an inactivated influenza vaccine. Both conserved end residues are part of each CDR3. Fields, in order: D gene, clone size, V gene, J gene, CDR3 protein, CDR3 DNA. A D gene is named only where the DNA matches it firmly. The size of a clone is reported for some rows only, either as once, few or many, or as a class for expanded clones.

d_gene: TRBD1
abundance: few
v_gene: TRBV7-3
j_gene: TRBJ2-5
CDR3aa: CASSVTGGSPETQYF
CDR3nt: TGTGCCAGCAGCGTCACAGGGGGATCCCCAGAGACCCAGTACTTC

d_gene: TRBD1
abundance: few
v_gene: TRBV20-1
j_gene: TRBJ2-7
CDR3aa: CSARDRISYEQYF
CDR3nt: TGCAGTGCCAGGGACAGAATCTCCTACGAGCAGTACTTC

d_gene: NA
abundance: few
v_gene: TRBV6-2/TRBV6-3
j_gene: TRBJ2-7
CDR3aa: CASSDSLGEQYF
CDR3nt: TGTGCCAGCAGTGATTCTTTAGGCGAGCAGTACTTC

d_gene: TRBD2
abundance: few
v_gene: TRBV11-2
j_gene: TRBJ2-3
CDR3aa: CASSSGLAVISSTDTQYF
CDR3nt: TGTGCCAGCAGCTCGGGACTAGCGGTAATATCTAGCACAGATACGCAGTATTTT

d_gene: NA
abundance: few
v_gene: TRBV7-2
j_gene: TRBJ2-7
CDR3aa: CASSSNLRDGAYEQYF
CDR3nt: TGTGCCAGCAGCTCTAACCTCCGGGACGGAGCCTACGAGCAGTACTTC

d_gene: TRBD1
abundance: few
v_gene: TRBV7-2
j_gene: TRBJ1-1
CDR3aa: CASSMTGLNTEAFF
CDR3nt: TGTGCCAGCAGCATGACAGGGTTGAACACTGAAGCTTTCTTT

d_gene: NA
abundance: NA
v_gene: TRBV6-2/TRBV6-3
j_gene: TRBJ2-7
CDR3aa: CASSYGSRYEQYF
CDR3nt: TGTGCCAGCAGTTACGGTTCCCGATACGAGCAGTACTTC

d_gene: NA
abundance: NA
v_gene: TRBV10-3
j_gene: TRBJ1-3
CDR3aa: CATLGQLSGNTIYF
CDR3nt: TGTGCCACCCTCGGACAGCTCTCTGGAAACACCATATATTTT

d_gene: TRBD1
abundance: few
v_gene: TRBV4-2
j_gene: TRBJ1-2
CDR3aa: CASSQGQGSYYGYTF
CDR3nt: TGTGCCAGCAGCCAAGGACAGGGGTCCTACTATGGCTACACCTTC

d_gene: NA
abundance: few
v_gene: TRBV20-1
j_gene: TRBJ2-1
CDR3aa: CSARGGSRTPLQFF
CDR3nt: TGCAGTGCTAGGGGGGGCTCGCGAACCCCACTGCAGTTCTTC

d_gene: NA
abundance: NA
v_gene: TRBV3-1
j_gene: TRBJ1-2
CDR3aa: CASSRDITAADGYTF
CDR3nt: TGTGCCAGCAGCCGAGACATCACAGCGGCGGATGGCTACACCTTC

d_gene: TRBD1
abundance: NA
v_gene: TRBV6-1
j_gene: TRBJ2-5
CDR3aa: CASRRLDRGLETQYF
CDR3nt: TGTGCCAGCAGACGCCTAGACAGGGGGCTAGAGACCCAGTACTTC

d_gene: TRBD1
abundance: few
v_gene: TRBV5-1
j_gene: TRBJ2-7
CDR3aa: CASSLVPGTGGFVYEQYF
CDR3nt: TGCGCCAGCAGCTTAGTACCTGGGACAGGGGGATTCGTCTACGAGCAGTACTTC

d_gene: NA
abundance: few
v_gene: TRBV7-3
j_gene: TRBJ2-3
CDR3aa: CASSFMGSDTQYF
CDR3nt: TGTGCCAGCAGCTTCATGGGATCAGATACGCAGTATTTT

d_gene: TRBD2
abundance: NA
v_gene: TRBV10-3
j_gene: TRBJ2-1
CDR3aa: CAISAGLAGGYNEQFF
CDR3nt: TGTGCCATCAGTGCGGGACTAGCGGGAGGCTACAATGAGCAGTTCTTC

d_gene: NA
abundance: NA
v_gene: TRBV20-1
j_gene: TRBJ2-3
CDR3aa: CSASLSSTDTQYF
CDR3nt: TGCAGTGCTAGCCTCTCTAGCACAGATACGCAGTATTTT

d_gene: NA
abundance: NA
v_gene: TRBV29-1
j_gene: TRBJ2-4
CDR3aa: CSVEGGTGSRQKNIQYF
CDR3nt: TGCAGCGTTGAAGGGGGTACAGGGTCCCGCCAAAAAAACATTCAGTACTTC

d_gene: NA
abundance: NA
v_gene: TRBV11-1
j_gene: TRBJ2-2
CDR3aa: CASSLVQGPHTGELFF
CDR3nt: TGTGCCAGCAGCTTAGTGCAGGGGCCACACACCGGGGAGCTGTTTTTT

d_gene: NA
abundance: few
v_gene: TRBV20-1
j_gene: TRBJ2-3
CDR3aa: CSAENRADTQYF
CDR3nt: TGCAGCGCCGAAAACAGGGCAGATACGCAGTATTTT

d_gene: NA
abundance: NA
v_gene: TRBV2
j_gene: TRBJ2-7
CDR3aa: CASKEGGSYEQYF
CDR3nt: TGTGCCAGCAAAGAGGGGGGGTCCTACGAGCAGTACTTC

d_gene: NA
abundance: few
v_gene: TRBV3-1
j_gene: TRBJ2-7
CDR3aa: CASSRASLVGDSYEQYF
CDR3nt: TGTGCCAGCAGCCGTGCATCCTTGGTGGGGGATTCCTACGAGCAGTACTTC

d_gene: TRBD2
abundance: few
v_gene: TRBV7-9
j_gene: TRBJ2-1
CDR3aa: CASSYRTPGGSYNEQFF
CDR3nt: TGTGCCAGCAGCTATAGAACACCGGGGGGCTCCTACAATGAGCAGTTCTTC

d_gene: NA
abundance: NA
v_gene: TRBV5-1
j_gene: TRBJ2-3
CDR3aa: CASRLGTTDTQYF
CDR3nt: TGCGCCAGCAGGTTAGGGACCACAGATACGCAGTATTTT

d_gene: NA
abundance: NA
v_gene: TRBV3-1
j_gene: TRBJ2-6
CDR3aa: CASSQGTRGSGANVLTF
CDR3nt: TGTGCCAGCAGCCAAGGTACACGGGGATCTGGGGCCAACGTCCTGACTTTC

d_gene: NA
abundance: many
v_gene: TRBV5-1
j_gene: TRBJ2-2
CDR3aa: CASSLGPRDSNTGELFF
CDR3nt: TGCGCCAGCAGCCTAGGCCCCCGGGACTCGAACACCGGGGAGCTGTTTTTT

d_gene: TRBD2
abundance: few
v_gene: TRBV2
j_gene: TRBJ2-7
CDR3aa: CASSSSSGRTHEQYF
CDR3nt: TGTGCCAGCTCGTCCTCTAGCGGGAGGACCCACGAGCAGTACTTC

d_gene: TRBD2
abundance: NA
v_gene: TRBV20-1
j_gene: TRBJ2-1
CDR3aa: CSATRTSGVEQFF
CDR3nt: TGCAGTGCCACTAGGACTAGCGGAGTTGAGCAGTTCTTC

d_gene: NA
abundance: NA
v_gene: TRBV12-3/TRBV12-4
j_gene: TRBJ1-1
CDR3aa: CASTGGRKNTEAFF
CDR3nt: TGTGCCAGCACCGGGGGACGGAAGAACACTGAAGCTTTCTTT

d_gene: NA
abundance: few
v_gene: TRBV29-1
j_gene: TRBJ1-2
CDR3aa: CSVGPENLGYTF
CDR3nt: TGCAGCGTTGGTCCAGAGAACCTTGGCTACACCTTC

d_gene: NA
abundance: NA
v_gene: TRBV20-1
j_gene: TRBJ2-5
CDR3aa: CSATRTYQETQYF
CDR3nt: TGCAGTGCTACCAGGACATACCAAGAGACCCAGTACTTC

d_gene: TRBD1
abundance: few
v_gene: TRBV28
j_gene: TRBJ2-3
CDR3aa: CASSPRPGTGADTQYF
CDR3nt: TGTGCCAGCAGTCCCCGTCCCGGGACAGGGGCAGATACGCAGTATTTT

d_gene: NA
abundance: few
v_gene: TRBV5-6
j_gene: TRBJ1-6
CDR3aa: CASSFDSLNSPLHF
CDR3nt: TGTGCCAGCAGCTTTGACAGTCTTAATTCACCCCTCCACTTT

d_gene: NA
abundance: NA
v_gene: TRBV6-5
j_gene: TRBJ2-3
CDR3aa: CASSYHQSSTDTQYF
CDR3nt: TGTGCCAGCAGTTATCACCAATCTAGCACAGATACGCAGTATTTT

d_gene: NA
abundance: NA
v_gene: TRBV24-1
j_gene: TRBJ2-1
CDR3aa: CATSDTLRNEQFF
CDR3nt: TGTGCCACCAGTGATACTCTACGCAATGAGCAGTTCTTC

d_gene: TRBD1
abundance: many
v_gene: TRBV7-2
j_gene: TRBJ2-1
CDR3aa: CASSNNRGLQLSEQFF
CDR3nt: TGTGCCAGCAGCAACAACAGGGGGTTACAATTGAGTGAGCAGTTCTTC

d_gene: NA
abundance: NA
v_gene: TRBV7-2
j_gene: TRBJ2-2
CDR3aa: CASSFRSSGELFF
CDR3nt: TGTGCCAGCAGCTTTAGGAGTTCCGGGGAGCTGTTTTTT

d_gene: NA
abundance: NA
v_gene: TRBV4-1
j_gene: TRBJ2-7
CDR3aa: CASSQEWRDIYEQYF
CDR3nt: TGCGCCAGCAGCCAAGAATGGCGGGACATCTACGAGCAGTACTTC

d_gene: TRBD1
abundance: NA
v_gene: TRBV9
j_gene: TRBJ2-7
CDR3aa: CASSASYRGQEQYF
CDR3nt: TGTGCCAGCAGCGCATCGTACAGGGGGCAAGAGCAGTACTTC

d_gene: NA
abundance: few
v_gene: TRBV12-3/TRBV12-4
j_gene: TRBJ2-1
CDR3aa: CASSFGGGRFDEQFF
CDR3nt: TGTGCCAGCAGTTTTGGTGGGGGACGGTTCGATGAGCAGTTCTTC

d_gene: TRBD1
abundance: few
v_gene: TRBV29-1
j_gene: TRBJ1-1
CDR3aa: CSASGGPNTEAFF
CDR3nt: TGCAGCGCCTCAGGGGGCCCTAACACTGAAGCTTTCTTT

d_gene: NA
abundance: few
v_gene: TRBV5-5
j_gene: TRBJ2-1
CDR3aa: CASSLLPGEPSGEQFF
CDR3nt: TGTGCCAGCAGCCTTCTTCCGGGAGAGCCTTCGGGTGAGCAGTTCTTC

d_gene: NA
abundance: few
v_gene: TRBV30
j_gene: TRBJ1-2
CDR3aa: CAWRGGRGMMDNYGYTF
CDR3nt: TGTGCCTGGAGGGGAGGGAGGGGGATGATGGATAACTATGGCTACACCTTC

d_gene: NA
abundance: NA
v_gene: TRBV20-1
j_gene: TRBJ2-2
CDR3aa: CSARGVVPGELFF
CDR3nt: TGCAGTGCTAGAGGGGTGGTCCCCGGGGAGCTGTTTTTT

d_gene: NA
abundance: few
v_gene: TRBV12-3/TRBV12-4
j_gene: TRBJ2-2
CDR3aa: CASSLGVQTGELFF
CDR3nt: TGTGCCAGCAGTTTGGGGGTACAGACCGGGGAGCTGTTTTTT

d_gene: NA
abundance: few
v_gene: TRBV4-2
j_gene: TRBJ2-2
CDR3aa: CASSQLWQPNTGELFF
CDR3nt: TGTGCCAGCAGCCAATTGTGGCAGCCAAACACCGGGGAGCTGTTTTTT

d_gene: TRBD1
abundance: NA
v_gene: TRBV5-1
j_gene: TRBJ2-2
CDR3aa: CASKVWDRGTGELFF
CDR3nt: TGCGCCAGCAAGGTTTGGGACAGGGGCACCGGGGAGCTGTTTTTT

d_gene: NA
abundance: NA
v_gene: TRBV6-2/TRBV6-3
j_gene: TRBJ1-6
CDR3aa: CASRSDAGGSSPLHF
CDR3nt: TGTGCCAGCAGATCCGACGCCGGGGGCAGCTCACCCCTCCACTTT

d_gene: NA
abundance: few
v_gene: TRBV12-3/TRBV12-4
j_gene: TRBJ2-7
CDR3aa: CASSTQRASYEQYF
CDR3nt: TGTGCCAGCAGTACCCAGCGGGCCTCCTACGAGCAGTACTTC

d_gene: TRBD2
abundance: few
v_gene: TRBV29-1
j_gene: TRBJ2-1
CDR3aa: CSVRIGLEIYNEQFF
CDR3nt: TGCAGCGTTAGGATCGGACTAGAAATCTACAATGAGCAGTTCTTC